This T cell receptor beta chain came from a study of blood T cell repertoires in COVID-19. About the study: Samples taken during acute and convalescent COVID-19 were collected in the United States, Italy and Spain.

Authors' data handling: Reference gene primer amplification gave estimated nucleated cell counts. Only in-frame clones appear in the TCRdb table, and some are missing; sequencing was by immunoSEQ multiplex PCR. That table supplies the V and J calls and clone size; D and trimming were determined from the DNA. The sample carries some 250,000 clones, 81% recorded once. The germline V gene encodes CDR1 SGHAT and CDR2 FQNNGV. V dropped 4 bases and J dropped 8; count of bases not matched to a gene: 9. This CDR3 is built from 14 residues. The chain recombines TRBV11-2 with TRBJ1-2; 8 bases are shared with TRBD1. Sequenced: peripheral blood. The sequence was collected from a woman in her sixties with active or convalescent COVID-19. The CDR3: CASSSSRTGMGYTF. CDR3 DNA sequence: TGTGCCAGCAGCTCCTCCCGGACAGGGATGGGCTACACCTTC.